This T cell receptor (beta chain) is drawn from a study of blood T cell repertoires in COVID-19. At the level of the study: Sites in the United States, Italy and Spain provided acute and convalescent COVID-19 samples.

The CDR3 covers 13 residues. Germline V gene sequence: CDR1 SQVTM, CDR2 ANQGSEA. V shed 6 bases and J shed 2 bases, with 14 bases lying between them. In the original workflow: Estimated nucleated cell counts came from reference gene primer amplification. The table came from immunoSEQ multiplex PCR; TCRdb's copy has only in-frame clones and leaves some out. V and J calls and clone size follow that table, whereas D and trimming were derived from the DNA. The sample has over 70,000 clones, roughly 90% seen once. This receptor was taken from a human donor with active COVID-19. The donor label of this sample is uncertain. The gene calls are TRBV29-1 and TRBJ2-7; TRBD1 might be the D (8 bases). The source material was peripheral blood. Written as DNA, the CDR3 is TGCAGCGTACGGACAGGGAGGGCCTACGAGCAGTACTTC. This gives the protein CSVRTGRAYEQYF.